What follows are 25 T cell receptor beta chains derived from one specimen sequenced in a study of shared clonotypes between healthy human individuals. Assay used: immunoSEQ multiplex PCR; TCRdb lists only in-frame clones, some missing. In the table there are roughly 2.5 million clones, 90% to 95% of which are singletons. The sequencing input was naive CD4+ T cells sorted from blood. The subset was: CD45RA+ positively selected. All receptors come from a man younger than 35 in good health.

The chain recombines TRBV11-2 with TRBJ2-6; 7 bases agree with TRBD1. Unmatched junction bases numbered 6, after V lost 5 bases and J lost 2 bases. CDR1 SGHAT and CDR2 FQNNGV come from the germline V gene. CDR3 length: 16 amino acids. The CDR3 loop reads CASSPTGRTGANVLTF. The CDR3 DNA sequence: TGTGCCAGCAGCCCGACAGGGCGGACTGGGGCCAACGTCCTGACTTTC.

This chain's CDR3 is CASSPNPGSYEQYF. The CDR3 DNA reads as TGTGCCAGCTCACCTAATCCGGGCTCCTACGAGCAGTACTTC. The chain carries TRBV18 and TRBJ2-7; no reliable D call. Trimming cost V 3 bases and J 0 bases, with 9 bases left between them. From germline, CDR1 is KGHSH and CDR2 LQKENI. CDR3 length: 14 residues.

This chain joins TRBV6-1 and TRBJ1-4; D may be TRBD1 (6 bases). The CDR3 is made up of 16 amino acids. The germline V and J ends were trimmed by 3 bases and 4 bases, with 15 bases remaining between them. Germline loops: CDR1 MNHNS, CDR2 SASEGT. CDR3 nucleotides: TGTGCCAGCAGTGACTGGAAGACAGGCATTAATGAAAAACTGTTTTTT. This codes for CASSDWKTGINEKLFF.

Note on this clone: Other DNA sequences in this sample translate to the same CDR3. V and J are TRBV18 and TRBJ2-5; D not resolved. The CDR3 consists of 11 residues. The V gene's germline CDR1 is KGHSH and CDR2 LQKENI. V lost 4 bases and J 5 bases, leaving 5 bases between the germline ends. CDR3 sequence: CASSLIETQYF. The CDR3 DNA is TGTGCCAGCTCACTTATCGAGACCCAGTACTTC.

The rearrangement links TRBV6-1 to TRBJ1-5, with D perhaps matching TRBD1 (5 bases). The CDR3 contains 15 residues. The V end was cut by 6 bases, the J end by 0 bases, with 12 bases between. The V gene's germline CDR1 is MNHNS and CDR2 SASEGT. The CDR3 DNA reads as TGTGCCAGCAGAGGGCAGGGATCTAGCAATCAGCCCCAGCATTTT. Its protein is CASRGQGSSNQPQHF.

CDR3 nucleotide sequence: TGTGCCAGCAGTATCCCTGTCTCTAACTATGGCTACACCTTC. Its protein is CASSIPVSNYGYTF. The chain recombines TRBV7-2 with TRBJ1-2; D uncertain. With 6 bases removed from V and 0 bases from J, the gap between germline ends came to 11 bases. Germline V gene sequence: CDR1 SGHTA, CDR2 FQGNSA. The CDR3 is 14 amino acids.

This sequence joins TRBV7-2 and TRBJ2-7; 8 bases match TRBD1. V shed 2 bases and J 3 bases; nucleotides not matched to a gene: 3. This CDR3 has 14 amino acids. Germline assignment: CDR1 SGHTA and CDR2 FQGNSA. CDR3 DNA sequence: TGTGCCAGCAGCTTAAAGACAGGGGACTACGAGCAGTACTTC. It yields the protein CASSLKTGDYEQYF.

The genes are TRBV27 and TRBJ2-7; D may be TRBD2 (6 bases). Germline V gives CDR1 MNHEY, CDR2 SMNVEV (reference sequence). V lost 2 bases to trimming and J lost 3 bases, with 11 bases between them. The CDR3 runs 14 residues. The CDR3 sequence: CASSLTREVYEQYF. CDR3 in DNA: TGTGCCAGCAGTTTAACCAGGGAGGTCTACGAGCAGTACTTC.

Comment on this clone: The sample carries other DNA sequences with the same CDR3. The chain is built from TRBV7-9 and TRBJ1-1; the match to TRBD1 covers 10 bases. Germline assignment: CDR1 SEHNR and CDR2 FQNEAQ (reference sequence). This CDR3 region has 15 residues. The J segment lost 1 base and the V segment lost 4 bases, leaving 3 bases of the junction unmatched. The CDR3 DNA sequence: TGTGCCAGCAGCTCCGGACAGGGGGGGAACACTGAAGCTTTCTTT. The encoded protein is CASSSGQGGNTEAFF.

The chain is built from TRBV25-1 and TRBJ1-3, with no clear D. CDR3 length: 15 residues. The V end was cut by 5 bases, the J end by 4 bases, with 15 bases between. Germline V gene data show CDR1 as MGHDK and CDR2 as SYGVNS. The CDR3 spells CASSPSRGNGNTIYF. The CDR3 region has the DNA TGTGCCAGCAGTCCCTCGCGAGGAAACGGAAACACCATATATTTT.

This chain uses TRBV6-5 with TRBJ1-1; 7 nucleotides agree with TRBD1. This CDR3 contains 13 residues. Unmatched junction bases numbered 6, after V lost 6 bases and J lost 5 bases. Germline V gives CDR1 MNHEY, CDR2 SVGAGI. This CDR3 reads CASRLRGQTEAFF. In DNA, the CDR3 is TGTGCCAGCAGATTAAGGGGGCAAACTGAAGCTTTCTTT.

The table lists this clone with a few counts. The gene calls are TRBV18 and TRBJ1-5; unclear D gene. Deletions cut 3 bases from V and 0 bases from J, with 6 bases between. The CDR3 is 14 amino acids. The germline CDR1 and CDR2 sequences are KGHSH and LQKENI. The CDR3 sequence is CASSPSNSNQPQHF. CDR3 DNA sequence: TGTGCCAGCTCACCGTCCAATAGCAATCAGCCCCAGCATTTT.

The CDR3 region is CASGPVGAANEKLFF. The CDR3 DNA follows: TGTGCCAGCGGCCCTGTTGGGGCCGCGAATGAAAAACTGTTTTTT. V is TRBV7-2 and J is TRBJ1-4; maybe TRBD1 (5 bases). Germline CDR1 reads SGHTA; CDR2 reads FQGNSA. The V and J ends lost 8 bases and 5 bases respectively, with 18 bases between them. This CDR3 contains 15 residues.

Of note for this clone: Other nucleotide sequences from this sample produce the same CDR3. CDR3 protein: CASSLGTGGADTQYF. Here the CDR3 DNA reads TGCGCCAGCAGCCTGGGGACAGGGGGCGCAGATACGCAGTATTTT. The chain couples TRBV5-1 to TRBJ2-3, with 12 bases matching TRBD1. CDR1 and CDR2 from the germline V gene are SGHRS and YFSETQ. The CDR3 extends over 15 amino acids. J gave up 4 bases and V 4 bases, and 4 bases lay outside the gene matches.

The chain combines TRBV4-3 with TRBJ2-1; D perhaps matches TRBD2 (6 bases). This CDR3 region has 14 residues. V was shortened by 3 bases and J by 10 bases, with 16 bases between the two germline ends. Germline V gene data show CDR1 as LGHNA and CDR2 as YSLEER. CDR3 DNA sequence: TGCGCCAGCAGCCAGGAGACTAGGTCGAACGAGCAGTTCTTC. Amino acid sequence: CASSQETRSNEQFF.

Comments on this clone: The sample contains more than one DNA sequence encoding this CDR3. The CDR3 DNA reads TGTGCCAGCAGTGATCAGGGATACGAGCAGTACTTC. It is translated as CASSDQGYEQYF. The chain combines TRBV2 with TRBJ2-7, with D possibly matching TRBD1 (5 bases). The CDR3 is 12 residues long. V was pared by 3 bases and J by 4 bases, with 7 bases between. Germline CDR1 reads SNHLY; CDR2 reads FYNNEI.

The CDR3 sequence: CASSLRTGGANEQYF. The CDR3 DNA follows: TGCGCCAGCAGCTTGCGGACAGGGGGCGCGAACGAGCAGTACTTC. V usage is TRBV5-1 and J usage is TRBJ2-7, with 11 bases that match TRBD1. With 1 base clipped from V and 5 bases from J, the junction kept 5 bases outside the gene matches. The CDR3 is made up of 15 amino acids. The V gene's germline CDR1 is SGHRS and CDR2 YFSETQ. Together with reference TRBV5-1 and TRBJ2-7, the CDR3 gives the full variable domain: KAGVTQTPRYLIKTRGQQVTLSCSPISGHRSVSWYQQTPGQGLQFLFEYFSETQRNKGNFPGRFSGRQFSNSRSEMNVSTLELGDSALYLCASSLRTGGANEQYFGPGTRLTVT.

The table lists this clone with a count of one. The chain combines TRBV28 with TRBJ2-1; TRBD2 is a possible D gene (6 bases). CDR3 length: 14 residues. Germline V CDR1 and CDR2: MDHEN, SYDVKM. V lost 7 bases to trimming and J lost 6 bases, with 16 bases between them. The CDR3 reads CASISSGTVNEQFF. CDR3 nucleotide sequence: TGTGCCAGCATTTCGAGTGGGACTGTCAATGAGCAGTTCTTC.

With regard to this clone: Other DNA sequences in the sample encode the same CDR3. In nucleotides, the CDR3 is TGCGCCAGCAGCTTAGAACTAGCGGGAGTCTACGAGCAGTACTTC. The encoded protein is CASSLELAGVYEQYF. The rearrangement uses TRBV5-1 and TRBJ2-7, with 11 bases lining up with TRBD2. Germline CDR1 reads SGHRS; CDR2 reads YFSETQ. J was trimmed by 3 bases and V by 2 bases; bases with no gene match: 4. This CDR3 comprises 15 residues.

The chain joins TRBV30 to TRBJ1-5; D is perhaps TRBD1 (5 bases). Germline V gene sequence: CDR1 GTSNPN, CDR2 SVGIG (reference sequence). This CDR3 spans 17 amino acids. V lost 0 bases and J lost 4, with 19 bases in between. CDR3 sequence: CAWSVRGWGRSNQPQHF. The CDR3 bases are TGTGCCTGGAGTGTACGGGGGTGGGGCAGGAGTAATCAGCCCCAGCATTTT.

The chain uses TRBV7-9 and TRBJ1-3; the D gene is possibly TRBD1 (6 bases). Trimming shortened V by 2 bases and J by 0 bases, and 11 bases separated the two germline ends. The CDR3 loop spans 16 amino acids. Germline V gene sequence: CDR1 SEHNR, CDR2 FQNEAQ (reference sequence). CDR3 nucleotides: TGTGCCAGCAGCTTATGGCGGGGGCTCTCTGGAAACACCATATATTTT. Translated: CASSLWRGLSGNTIYF.

This chain uses TRBV6-1 with TRBJ2-5; D is ambiguous. Germline CDR1 reads MNHNS; CDR2 reads SASEGT. Trimming took off 1 base at V and 0 bases at J, with 12 bases between the two ends. This CDR3 is built from 16 residues. CDR3 sequence: CASSEDSAFDQETQYF. CDR3 sequence (DNA): TGTGCCAGCAGTGAAGATTCAGCGTTTGACCAAGAGACCCAGTACTTC.

This clone was seen just once. The V and J genes are TRBV28 and TRBJ1-2; D is undetermined. This CDR3 region has 13 residues. The V gene lost 3 bases and the J gene lost 8 bases, with 13 bases spanning the gap. Germline lookup yields CDR1 MDHEN and CDR2 SYDVKM. CDR3 coding DNA: TGTGCCAGCAGTTTTTGGCAGGAAACAGGCTACACCTTC. This encodes CASSFWQETGYTF.

CDR3 sequence reads: CASSLINEKLFF. The CDR3 nucleotides read TGTGCCAGCAGCTTAATTAATGAAAAACTGTTTTTT. The chain carries TRBV7-9 and TRBJ1-4; D gene ambiguous. V was trimmed by 2 bases and J by 4 bases, leaving 2 bases between them. The CDR3 has 12 amino acids. The V gene's germline CDR1 is SEHNR and CDR2 FQNEAQ (reference sequence).

The chain is built from TRBV30 and TRBJ1-5; D not resolved. Germline lookup yields CDR1 GTSNPN and CDR2 SVGIG (reference sequence). This CDR3 has 14 residues. Trimming pared 0 bases from V and 4 bases from J, leaving 10 bases between. CDR3 sequence: CAWSVGIQNQPQHF. The CDR3 coding sequence is TGTGCCTGGAGTGTGGGGATACAGAATCAGCCCCAGCATTTT.